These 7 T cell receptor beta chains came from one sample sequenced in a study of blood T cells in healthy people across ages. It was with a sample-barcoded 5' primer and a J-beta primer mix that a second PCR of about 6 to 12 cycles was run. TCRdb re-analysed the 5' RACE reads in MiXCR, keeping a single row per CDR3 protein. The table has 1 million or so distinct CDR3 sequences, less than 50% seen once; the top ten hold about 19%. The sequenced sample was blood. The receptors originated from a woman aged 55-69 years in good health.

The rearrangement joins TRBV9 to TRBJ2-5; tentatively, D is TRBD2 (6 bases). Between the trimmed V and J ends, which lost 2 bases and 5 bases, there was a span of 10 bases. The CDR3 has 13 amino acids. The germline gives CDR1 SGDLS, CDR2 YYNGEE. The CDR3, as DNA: TGTGCCAGCAGCGTGAGACTAGGCGAGACCCAGTACTTC. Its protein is CASSVRLGETQYF.

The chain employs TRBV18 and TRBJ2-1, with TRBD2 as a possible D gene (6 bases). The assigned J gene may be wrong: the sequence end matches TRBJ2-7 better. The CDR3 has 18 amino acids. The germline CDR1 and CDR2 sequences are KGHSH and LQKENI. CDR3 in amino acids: CASSPQFPRGLDYNEQYF. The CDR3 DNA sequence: TGTGCCAGCTCACCACAATTCCCGAGGGGACTTGACTACAATGAGCAGTACTTC.

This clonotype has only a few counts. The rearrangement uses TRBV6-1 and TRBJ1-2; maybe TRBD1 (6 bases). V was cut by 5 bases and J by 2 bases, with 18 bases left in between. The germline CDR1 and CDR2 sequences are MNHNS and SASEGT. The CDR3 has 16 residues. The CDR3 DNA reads TGTGCCAGCAGTTTCCCAACTACAGGGTCGAACTATGGCTACACCTTC. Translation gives CASSFPTTGSNYGYTF.

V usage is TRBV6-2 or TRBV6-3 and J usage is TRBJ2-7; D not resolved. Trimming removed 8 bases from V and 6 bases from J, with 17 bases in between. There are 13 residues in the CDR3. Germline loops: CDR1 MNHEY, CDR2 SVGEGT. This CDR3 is CASGRFASGEQYF. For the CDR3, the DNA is TGTGCCAGCGGCCGATTTGCCTCGGGCGAGCAGTACTTC.

The CDR3: CAISESRDGTGGYFQPQHF. The CDR3, as DNA: TGTGCCATCAGTGAGTCACGTGACGGGACAGGAGGGTATTTTCAGCCCCAGCATTTT. V gene TRBV10-3 combines with J gene TRBJ1-5; 8 positions match TRBD1. Looked up from germline, CDR1 is ENHRY and CDR2 is SYGVKD. CDR3 length equals 19 residues. The trim removed 0 bases at V and 6 bases at J, leaving 16 bases unmatched.

The CDR3 here is CASRRGTSYNEQYF. For the CDR3, the DNA is TGTGCCAGCAGACGAGGGACGTCCTACAATGAGCAGTACTTC. This chain links TRBV6-2 or TRBV6-3 with TRBJ2-1; tentatively, D is TRBD1 or TRBD2 (5 bases each). TRBJ2-7 explains the end of the DNA better; the J call may be wrong. The CDR3 loop spans 14 amino acids. CDR1 is MNHEY and CDR2 is SVGEGT in the germline V gene.

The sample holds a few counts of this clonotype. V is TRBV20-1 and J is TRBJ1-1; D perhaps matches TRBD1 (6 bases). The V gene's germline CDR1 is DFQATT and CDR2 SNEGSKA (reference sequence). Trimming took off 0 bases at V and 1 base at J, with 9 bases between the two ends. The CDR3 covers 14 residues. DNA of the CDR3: TGCAGTGCTAGAGAGGGCAGGGGGAACACTGAAGCTTTCTTT. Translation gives CSAREGRGNTEAFF.